What follows describes a single T cell receptor beta chain. It lacks a known antigen. No base quality values were provided; no much bigger clone lies one nucleotide off. The receptor library was made with the immunoSEQ multiplex PCR assay. For the multiplex PCR, a mixture combining 60 forward primers for TCR Vbeta segments and 13 reverse primers for TCR Jbeta segments was used. The CDR3 region of rearranged TCR beta genes was amplified from genomic DNA by a multiplex PCR assay. The amplified TCR beta libraries were sequenced on the Illumina HiSeq System as 87-base-pair reads. Per the authors' processing: A later analysis counted around 72 million unique TCR beta chains across the roughly 700 repertoires, and roughly 9.9 million of these chains were shared by at least two donors. To remove PCR and sequencing errors, raw reads were error-corrected and collapsed into unique sequences using a nearest-neighbor algorithm that merged closely related sequences. Alignment of CDR3 sequences to IMGT reference sequences was used to assign V, D and J gene segments. For a sequence to be retained, a match of at least six nucleotides to both a V gene segment and a J gene segment was required. Rearrangements were called productive when the CDR3 lacked stop codons and stayed in frame with V and J; all others were non-productive. Following IMGT convention, CDR3 was defined as the stretch from the second conserved V-encoded cysteine to the conserved J-encoded phenylalanine. In an earlier analysis of around 640 of the donors, sequences lacking an unambiguous match to a single V gene segment were excluded. In an earlier analysis of several hundred of the donors, a V segment was called functional when productive rearrangements were above 56.7%, and segregating when the standard deviation between donors exceeded 5%. A statistical classification framework was built to diagnose cytomegalovirus status from the catalog of TCR beta chain sequences. In a later analysis, V and J genes were assigned by comparing TCR nucleotide sequences against IMGT/GENE-DB human TR gene sequences. A later analysis assigned CDR3 sequences and most-parsimonious VDJ recombination scenarios with the TCRdist pipeline. In a later analysis, every TCR beta chain was defined by the combination of its CDR3 amino acid sequence and its V-gene family, and reads without a unique V-gene family were dropped. As a way to deal with suspected cross-contamination and a sequencing artifact, a later analysis dropped nearly 600 nucleotide sequences that were highly shared and had low generation probability. A later analysis calculated a clonal expansion index for each public chain from normalized within-repertoire ranks of inferred template counts. Generation probabilities in a later analysis came from a VDJ recombination model fitted to out-of-frame rearrangements, and those results were checked against IGoR. A later analysis scored TCR-TCR, TCR-HLA and TCR-CMV co-occurrence with hypergeometric tests, applying a repertoire-size bias correction to TCR pairs. False discovery rates were estimated in a later analysis by permuting HLA or CMV assignments 20 times. A later analysis grouped co-occurring TCRs with DBSCAN, adding TCRdist sequence similarity when clustering within HLA-allele-positive subsets. Repertoires with fewer than 30,000 or more than 120,000 public chains were left out of co-occurrence clustering, as were about five repertoires with anomalous nucleotide sharing. In its TCRdb copy, this immuneACCESS table keeps in-frame sequences only and misses some clones. Where compared with another copy, unresolved V genes explain less than half of these, and the others have no known cause. V and J calls and clone size are those listed in that table; D and trimming were worked out from the DNA. The sample records about 150,000 clones, 80% of which are singletons. The ten largest clones represent 10% to 15% of the sample.

This sample is drawn from a study of cytomegalovirus exposure and HLA in healthy donors (dated by TCRdb to about 2017). Broadly, across the study: An earlier analysis of about 560 of the donors reported under 300 Gb of sequence data and 95 million to 130 million unique TCR beta sequences obtained from around 190 million T cells. The study was designed to test whether signatures of past pathogen exposure could be identified by cataloging public T cell receptors. Of the approximately 370 genotyped donors, less than 90% were placed in the genetic ancestry cluster associated with self-reported Caucasian donors. Roughly five DR-DQ haplotypes were treated as single units for association and clustering because of strong linkage in the cohort. On average, roughly 250,000 unique TCR beta nucleotide sequences were sequenced per donor among a few hundred genotyped donors of the cohort, with around 19% of those sequences being non-productive. The study profiled the T cell repertoires of 500 to 800 subjects by immunosequencing and related them to cytomegalovirus serostatus. Donor age, sex, ethnicity and CMV serostatus were compiled alongside the repertoire data. To decide whether each TCR beta V gene segment behaved as functional or pseudogenic, an earlier analysis of some 600 of the donors relied on high-throughput TCR beta sequencing. Both class I and class II loci were covered by HLA typing, at four-digit resolution. Typing coverage differed by locus: A, B, C, DRB1 and DQB1 were typed in roughly 629-630 donors, DQA1 in approximately 520, DPA1 in roughly 590, and DPB1 in 400 to 490. In a later analysis, previously published TCR beta repertoires from hundreds of donors were re-analyzed and high-resolution HLA genotyping was added so that TCR occurrence patterns could be studied. High-throughput TCR immunosequencing, statistical association of individual TCRs with disease status, and machine learning were combined to predict cytomegalovirus infection status. Approximately 330 gigabases of sequencing data and approximately 91 million unique TCR sequences made up an early release that covered over 550 HLA-typed donors. Rather than using new phenotypic data, the later analysis identified candidate immune exposures from TCR beta sequences and from how often those sequences occurred across donors. Every repertoire in the discovery cohort had been generated on one and the same sequencing platform. Besides the first cohort of approximately 710 subjects, a separate validation cohort made up of 95 to 150 different subjects was used. Genome-wide SNP genotypes for about three fifths of the 666 donors were used in a later genetic analysis, which treated that subset as a discovery cohort.

In total, roughly 670 healthy bone marrow donors made up the cohort. At the time of sampling, every cohort member was nominally healthy, though immune exposures that went unrecorded were likely present. The donor was CMV seropositive and belonged to the group of about 290 seropositive cohort members. Each donor provided a peripheral blood sample, and peripheral blood mononuclear cells were used for TCR beta sequencing. The Qiagen DNeasy Blood Extraction Kit was used to extract genomic DNA from the blood cell samples. Results and caveats for the whole study, not just this receptor: In the study, around 150 TCR beta chains were listed as associated with cytomegalovirus. CMV serostatus was the only immune exposure information available for the cohort. Only TCR beta chains were sequenced in this cohort, and the absence of alpha or paired-chain data limited detectable features. Cytomegalovirus status was reported to be diagnosed by the classifier with high specificity and sensitivity in both the original and validation cohorts. The earlier analysis of 450 to 700 of the donors excluded approximately 15 rarely observed V segments, including chromosome 9 orphons, because counts were too low. Because some donors lacked HLA typing at each locus, the association tests relied only on the typed subset. When HLA alleles, especially DR and DQ, strongly co-occurred, attributing TCR associations to individual alleles was difficult. A further reported finding was that TCR beta sequences accurately predicted the HLA-A and HLA-B alleles for most subjects in the first cohort. In a later analysis, the rate of TCR association differed among HLA loci, with DRB1 alleles having the most associated TCRs and HLA-C alleles having the fewest. Most TCR sequences were seen in very few donors, while some public TCRs were found in many individuals. In a later analysis, most CMV-associated TCR beta chains were found to appear HLA-restricted, with HLA associations seemingly driven largely by CMV exposure. In a later genetic analysis, a missense DCLRE1C variant was associated with V-gene and J-gene trimming of TCR beta chains, and the association was replicated in an independent cohort. In vitro tests confirmed that a few of the cytomegalovirus-associated TCR beta chains recognize cytomegalovirus antigens. In a later analysis, HLA-associated TCR beta chains showed more clonal expansion and lower generation probabilities than non-associated chains that were equally common. A cluster of highly shared sequence variants was judged likely to be a technical artifact of the sequencing pipeline. In a later genetic analysis, fewer N-insertions in productive TCRs were reported among donors in an Asian-associated ancestry cluster than the roughly 640-donor mean. It was suggested by the authors that the approach could potentially be generalized to other disease states and immunological phenotypes. Specific HLA alleles were associated with 15,000 to 20,000 TCR beta sequences at a false discovery rate of 0.05 in a later analysis. Several of the top co-occurrence clusters appeared to be linked to parvovirus B19, influenza, CMV and Epstein-Barr virus, according to a later analysis. Linkage disequilibrium might explain the correlated functional status among segregating V segments, but an unknown experimental factor could not be ruled out. Roughly uniform sequencing depth across donors was assumed in presence/absence analyses, although this assumption may not hold. Broadly in line with IMGT annotations, most TCR beta V segments showed up in productive rearrangements about 87% or about 30% of the time in an earlier analysis of 450 to 600 of the donors.

The sequenced sample was PBMCs. The receptor was derived from a man aged 25-40 years in good health and CMV-seropositive.

The DNA reads as follows: TGCGCCAGCAGCGATCGGGGGGCCAGCGGGGAGCTGTTTTTT. This gives the protein CASSDRGASGELFF. The receptor chain draws on TRBV5-1 and TRBJ2-2; the D gene is possibly TRBD2, with 7 bases matching. V loses 4 bases, J loses 7 bases, and the germline ends lie 14 bases apart. The CDR3 measures 14 amino acids from cysteine to phenylalanine. Of the read, only the CDR3 DNA is kept; its 42 bases are in frame from base 1. The germline V gene supplies CDR1 SGHRS and CDR2 YFSETQ.